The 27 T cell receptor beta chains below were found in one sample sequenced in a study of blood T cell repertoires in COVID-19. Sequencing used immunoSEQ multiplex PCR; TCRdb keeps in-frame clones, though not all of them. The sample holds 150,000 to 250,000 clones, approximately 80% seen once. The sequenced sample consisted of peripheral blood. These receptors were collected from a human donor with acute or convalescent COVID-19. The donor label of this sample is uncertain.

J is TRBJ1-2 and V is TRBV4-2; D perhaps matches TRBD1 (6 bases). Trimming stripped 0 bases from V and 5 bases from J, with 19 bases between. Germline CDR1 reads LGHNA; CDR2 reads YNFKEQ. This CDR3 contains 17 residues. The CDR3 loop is CASSQETGTQRPYGYTF. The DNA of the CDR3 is TGTGCCAGCAGCCAAGAAACAGGGACCCAGAGACCTTATGGCTACACCTTC.

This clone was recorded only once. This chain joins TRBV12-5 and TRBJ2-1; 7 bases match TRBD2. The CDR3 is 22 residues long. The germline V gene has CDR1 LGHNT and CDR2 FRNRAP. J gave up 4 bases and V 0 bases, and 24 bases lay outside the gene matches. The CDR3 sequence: CASGLVPNTQTHLADGYNEQFF. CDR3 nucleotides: TGTGCTAGTGGTTTGGTACCGAACACCCAAACCCATCTAGCGGACGGATACAATGAGCAGTTCTTC.

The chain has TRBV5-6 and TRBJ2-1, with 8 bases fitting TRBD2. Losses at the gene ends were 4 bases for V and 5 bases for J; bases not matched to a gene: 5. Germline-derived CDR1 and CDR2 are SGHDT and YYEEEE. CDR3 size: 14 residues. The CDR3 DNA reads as TGTGCCAGCAGCGACGGACTAGCCCACAATGAGCAGTTCTTC. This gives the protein CASSDGLAHNEQFF.

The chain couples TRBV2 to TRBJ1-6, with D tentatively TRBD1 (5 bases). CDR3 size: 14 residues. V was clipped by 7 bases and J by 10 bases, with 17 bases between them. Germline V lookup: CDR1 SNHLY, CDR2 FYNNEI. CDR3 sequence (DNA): TGTGCCAGCATTCCCCAGGGTTCCGGATCACCCCTCCACTTT. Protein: CASIPQGSGSPLHF.

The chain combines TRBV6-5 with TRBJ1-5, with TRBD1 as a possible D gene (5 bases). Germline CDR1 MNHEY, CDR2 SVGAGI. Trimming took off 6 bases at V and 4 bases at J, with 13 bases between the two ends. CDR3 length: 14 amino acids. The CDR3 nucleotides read TGTGCCAGCAGCGCCGAGCAGGGTAATCAGCCCCAGCATTTT. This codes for CASSAEQGNQPQHF.

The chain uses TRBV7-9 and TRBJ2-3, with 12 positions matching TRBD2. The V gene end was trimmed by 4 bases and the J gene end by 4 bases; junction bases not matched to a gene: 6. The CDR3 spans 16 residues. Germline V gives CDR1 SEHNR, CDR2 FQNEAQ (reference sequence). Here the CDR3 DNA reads TGTGCCAGCAGCTCCTGGACTAGCGGGAATTCAGATACGCAGTATTTT. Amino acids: CASSSWTSGNSDTQYF.

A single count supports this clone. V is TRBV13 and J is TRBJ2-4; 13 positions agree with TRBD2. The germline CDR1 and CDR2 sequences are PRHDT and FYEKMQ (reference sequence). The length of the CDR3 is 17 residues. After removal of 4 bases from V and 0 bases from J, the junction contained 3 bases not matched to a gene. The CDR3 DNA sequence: TGTGCCAGCAGCTCCGGACTAGCGGGAGTAGCCAAAAACATTCAGTACTTC. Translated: CASSSGLAGVAKNIQYF.

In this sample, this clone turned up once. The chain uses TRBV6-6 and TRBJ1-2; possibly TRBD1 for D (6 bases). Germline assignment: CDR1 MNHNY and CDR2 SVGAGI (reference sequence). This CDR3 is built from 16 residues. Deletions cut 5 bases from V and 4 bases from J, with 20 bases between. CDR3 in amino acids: CASSGARGERFYGYTF. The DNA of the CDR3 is TGTGCCAGCAGTGGGGCCAGGGGCGAGAGGTTCTATGGCTACACCTTC.

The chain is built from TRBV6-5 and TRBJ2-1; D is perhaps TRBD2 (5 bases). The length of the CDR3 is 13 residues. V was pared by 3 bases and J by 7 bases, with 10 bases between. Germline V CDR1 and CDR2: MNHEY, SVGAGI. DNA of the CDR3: TGTGCCAGCAGTTATTCGGGGAGAAATGAGCAGTTCTTC. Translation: CASSYSGRNEQFF.

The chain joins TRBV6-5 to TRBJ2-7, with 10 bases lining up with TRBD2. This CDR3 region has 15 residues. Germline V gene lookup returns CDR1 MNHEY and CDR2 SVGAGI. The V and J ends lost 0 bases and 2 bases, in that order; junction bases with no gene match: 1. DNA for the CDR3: TGTGCCAGCAGTTACTCGCTAGCGGGGGCCTACGAGCAGTACTTC. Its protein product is CASSYSLAGAYEQYF.

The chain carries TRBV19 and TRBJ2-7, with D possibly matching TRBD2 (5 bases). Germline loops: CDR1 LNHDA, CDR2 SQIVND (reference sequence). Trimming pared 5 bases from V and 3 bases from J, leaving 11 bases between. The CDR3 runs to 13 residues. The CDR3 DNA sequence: TGTGCCAGTAGTCCGGAGCGGTTCTACGAGCAGTACTTC. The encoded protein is CASSPERFYEQYF.

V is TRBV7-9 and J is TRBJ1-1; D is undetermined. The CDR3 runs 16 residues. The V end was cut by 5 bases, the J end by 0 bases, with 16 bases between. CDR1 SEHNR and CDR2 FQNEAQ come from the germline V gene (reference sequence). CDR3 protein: CASSPPWSLMNTEAFF. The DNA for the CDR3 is TGTGCCAGCAGCCCCCCCTGGTCCCTAATGAACACTGAAGCTTTCTTT.

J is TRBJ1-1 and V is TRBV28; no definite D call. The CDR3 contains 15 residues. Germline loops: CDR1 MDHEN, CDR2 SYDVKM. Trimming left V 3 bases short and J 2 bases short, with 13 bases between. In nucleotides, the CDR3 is TGTGCCAGCAGTTTCTGGTCCACTCCTAACACTGAAGCTTTCTTT. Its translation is CASSFWSTPNTEAFF.

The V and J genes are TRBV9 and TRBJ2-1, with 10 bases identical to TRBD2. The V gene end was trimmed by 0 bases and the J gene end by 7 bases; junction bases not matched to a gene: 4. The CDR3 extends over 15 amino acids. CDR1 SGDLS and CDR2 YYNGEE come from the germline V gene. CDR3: CASSVGLAGGNEQFF. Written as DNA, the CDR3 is TGTGCCAGCAGCGTAGGGTTAGCGGGAGGAAATGAGCAGTTCTTC.

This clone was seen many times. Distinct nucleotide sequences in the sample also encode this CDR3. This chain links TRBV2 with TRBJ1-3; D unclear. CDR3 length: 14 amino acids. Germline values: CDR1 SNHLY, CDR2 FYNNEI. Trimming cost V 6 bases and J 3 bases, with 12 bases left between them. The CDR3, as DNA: TGTGCCAGCAGCGAAAGAACTGTTGGAAACACCATATATTTT. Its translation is CASSERTVGNTIYF.

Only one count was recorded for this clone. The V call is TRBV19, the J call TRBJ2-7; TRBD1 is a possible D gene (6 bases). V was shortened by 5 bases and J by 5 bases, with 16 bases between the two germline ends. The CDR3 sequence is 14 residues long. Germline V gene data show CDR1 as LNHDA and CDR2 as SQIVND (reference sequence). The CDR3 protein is CASSSWGEGDEQYF. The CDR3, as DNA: TGTGCCAGTAGTTCGTGGGGTGAGGGGGACGAGCAGTACTTC.

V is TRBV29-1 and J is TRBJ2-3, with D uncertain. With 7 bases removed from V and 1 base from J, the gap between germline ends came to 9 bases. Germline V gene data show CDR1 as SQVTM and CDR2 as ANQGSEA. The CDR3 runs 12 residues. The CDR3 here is CSALRGTDTQYF. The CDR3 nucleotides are TGCAGCGCCCTCCGTGGCACAGATACGCAGTATTTT.

The DNA for the CDR3 is TGTGCCACCAGTGCGGGGACAGGGAGCACAGATACGCAGTATTTT. As protein: CATSAGTGSTDTQYF. The genes are TRBV24-1 and TRBJ2-3, with 9 positions matching TRBD1. Germline V gene lookup returns CDR1 KGHDR and CDR2 SFDVKD. This CDR3 spans 15 amino acids. Trimming removed 5 bases from V and 0 bases from J; junction bases left unmatched: 2.

The CDR3 loop is CASSFGQGGEKLFF. The CDR3 DNA is TGTGCCAGCAGCTTCGGACAGGGCGGCGAAAAACTGTTTTTT. This chain connects TRBV7-9 to TRBJ1-4, with 8 bases fitting TRBD1. V lost 3 bases to trimming and J lost 8 bases; unmatched junction nucleotides: 5. The CDR3 spans 14 residues. Germline V gene sequence: CDR1 SEHNR, CDR2 FQNEAQ (reference sequence).

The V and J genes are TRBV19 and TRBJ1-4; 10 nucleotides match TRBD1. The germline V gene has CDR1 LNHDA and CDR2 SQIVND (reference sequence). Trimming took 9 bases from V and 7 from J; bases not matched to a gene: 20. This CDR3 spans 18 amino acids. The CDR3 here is CASGQGQGISLGTEKLFF. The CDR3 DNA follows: TGTGCCAGCGGACAGGGACAGGGGATTTCTCTGGGCACTGAAAAACTGTTTTTT.

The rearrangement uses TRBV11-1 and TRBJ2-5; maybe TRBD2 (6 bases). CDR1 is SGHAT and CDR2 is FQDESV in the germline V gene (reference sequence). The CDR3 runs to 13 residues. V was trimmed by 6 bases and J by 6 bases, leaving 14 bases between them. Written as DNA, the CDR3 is TGTGCCAGCAGTTCCGGACTAATTCAGACCCAGTACTTC. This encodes CASSSGLIQTQYF. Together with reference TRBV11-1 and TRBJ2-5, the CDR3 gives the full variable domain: EAEVAQSPRYKITEKSQAVAFWCDPISGHATLYWYRQILGQGPELLVQFQDESVVDDSQLPKDRFSAERLKGVDSTLKIQPAELGDSAMYLCASSSGLIQTQYFGPGTRLLVL.

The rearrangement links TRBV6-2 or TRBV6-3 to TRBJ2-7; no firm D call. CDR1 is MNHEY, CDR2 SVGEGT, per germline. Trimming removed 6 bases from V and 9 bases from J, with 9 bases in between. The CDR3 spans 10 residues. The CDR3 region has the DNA TGTGCCAGCAGCCCCTTCCGGCAGTACTTC. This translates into CASSPFRQYF.

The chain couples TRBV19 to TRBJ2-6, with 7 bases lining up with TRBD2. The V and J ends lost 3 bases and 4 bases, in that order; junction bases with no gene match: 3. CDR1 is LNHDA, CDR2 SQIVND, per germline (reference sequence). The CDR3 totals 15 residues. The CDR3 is CASSIAGAGANVLTF. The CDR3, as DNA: TGTGCCAGTAGTATCGCGGGAGCAGGGGCCAACGTCCTGACTTTC.

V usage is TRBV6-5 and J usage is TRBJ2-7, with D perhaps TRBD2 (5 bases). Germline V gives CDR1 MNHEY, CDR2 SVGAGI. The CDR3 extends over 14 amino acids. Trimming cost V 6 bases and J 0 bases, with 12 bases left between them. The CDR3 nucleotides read TGTGCCAGCAGCGTAACGGGGAACTCCTACGAGCAGTACTTC. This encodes CASSVTGNSYEQYF.

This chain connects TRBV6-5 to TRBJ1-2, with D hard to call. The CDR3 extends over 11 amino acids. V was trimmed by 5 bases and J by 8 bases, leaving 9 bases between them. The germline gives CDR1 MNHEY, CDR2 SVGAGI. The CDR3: CASSRGKGYTF. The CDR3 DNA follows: TGTGCCAGCAGTCGAGGGAAAGGCTACACCTTC.

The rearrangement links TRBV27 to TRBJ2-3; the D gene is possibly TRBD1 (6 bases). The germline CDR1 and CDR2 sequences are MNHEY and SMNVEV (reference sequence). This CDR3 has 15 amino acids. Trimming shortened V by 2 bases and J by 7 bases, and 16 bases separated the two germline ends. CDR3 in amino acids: CASSLQGTGPNTQYF. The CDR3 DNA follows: TGTGCCAGCAGTTTACAGGGGACCGGGCCAAATACGCAGTATTTT.

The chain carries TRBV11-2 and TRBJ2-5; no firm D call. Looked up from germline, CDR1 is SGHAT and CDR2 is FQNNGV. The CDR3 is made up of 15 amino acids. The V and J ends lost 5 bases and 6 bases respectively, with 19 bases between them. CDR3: CASSVWVASVKTQYF. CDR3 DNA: TGTGCCAGCAGCGTATGGGTCGCTAGTGTGAAGACCCAGTACTTC.